A single T cell receptor (beta chain) is shown here with its context. Its antigen is not known. Libraries were prepared by immunoSEQ multiplex PCR; TCRdb keeps only in-frame clonotypes and omits some of them. The sample shows about 590,000 clones, 95% to 96% of them seen only once. The sample belongs to a study of shared clonotypes between healthy human individuals. The naive CD8 subset, CD45RO-negative cells positively selected for CCR7, excluded terminally differentiated effector memory CD45RA+ cells. Germline assignment: CDR1 PRHDT and CDR2 FYEKMQ (reference sequence). This CDR3 has 12 amino acids. V lost 0 bases, J lost 5 bases, and 5 bases lay in between. The study, taken as a whole, reports: Represented diversity, genetic and exposure-history alike, was limited by few donors. Sampling was confined to blood; repertoires within tissues likely differ. Shared clonotypes across all four donors exceeded non-shared ones in generation probability.

The specimen was naive CD8+ T cells sorted from blood. The chain is built from TRBV13 and TRBJ2-7; D is undetermined. This TCR was sampled from a woman aged 25 to 39 in good health. The CDR3, as DNA: TGTGCCAGCAGCTTAGGCCCCGACGAGCAGTACTTC. Residues: CASSLGPDEQYF.